This T cell receptor (beta chain) was profiled in a study of blood T cell repertoires in COVID-19. On the study more broadly: T cells, B-cell-depleted T cells, or PBMCs supplied cDNA or gDNA.

The trim removed 3 bases at V and 5 bases at J, leaving 5 bases unmatched. Germline lookup yields CDR1 SGHTA and CDR2 FQGNSA. This CDR3 comprises 15 residues. Assay used: immunoSEQ multiplex PCR; TCRdb lists only in-frame clones, some missing. The sample has about 290,000 clones, roughly nine tenths seen once. The chain links TRBV7-2 to TRBJ2-5; 11 bases are a match to TRBD2. The receptor was derived from a woman aged 25 to 39 with COVID-19, enrolled during active disease. The sample was peripheral blood. CDR3 sequence: CASSFSGGAGETQYF. CDR3 nucleotides: TGTGCCAGCAGCTTTAGCGGGGGGGCCGGGGAGACCCAGTACTTC.